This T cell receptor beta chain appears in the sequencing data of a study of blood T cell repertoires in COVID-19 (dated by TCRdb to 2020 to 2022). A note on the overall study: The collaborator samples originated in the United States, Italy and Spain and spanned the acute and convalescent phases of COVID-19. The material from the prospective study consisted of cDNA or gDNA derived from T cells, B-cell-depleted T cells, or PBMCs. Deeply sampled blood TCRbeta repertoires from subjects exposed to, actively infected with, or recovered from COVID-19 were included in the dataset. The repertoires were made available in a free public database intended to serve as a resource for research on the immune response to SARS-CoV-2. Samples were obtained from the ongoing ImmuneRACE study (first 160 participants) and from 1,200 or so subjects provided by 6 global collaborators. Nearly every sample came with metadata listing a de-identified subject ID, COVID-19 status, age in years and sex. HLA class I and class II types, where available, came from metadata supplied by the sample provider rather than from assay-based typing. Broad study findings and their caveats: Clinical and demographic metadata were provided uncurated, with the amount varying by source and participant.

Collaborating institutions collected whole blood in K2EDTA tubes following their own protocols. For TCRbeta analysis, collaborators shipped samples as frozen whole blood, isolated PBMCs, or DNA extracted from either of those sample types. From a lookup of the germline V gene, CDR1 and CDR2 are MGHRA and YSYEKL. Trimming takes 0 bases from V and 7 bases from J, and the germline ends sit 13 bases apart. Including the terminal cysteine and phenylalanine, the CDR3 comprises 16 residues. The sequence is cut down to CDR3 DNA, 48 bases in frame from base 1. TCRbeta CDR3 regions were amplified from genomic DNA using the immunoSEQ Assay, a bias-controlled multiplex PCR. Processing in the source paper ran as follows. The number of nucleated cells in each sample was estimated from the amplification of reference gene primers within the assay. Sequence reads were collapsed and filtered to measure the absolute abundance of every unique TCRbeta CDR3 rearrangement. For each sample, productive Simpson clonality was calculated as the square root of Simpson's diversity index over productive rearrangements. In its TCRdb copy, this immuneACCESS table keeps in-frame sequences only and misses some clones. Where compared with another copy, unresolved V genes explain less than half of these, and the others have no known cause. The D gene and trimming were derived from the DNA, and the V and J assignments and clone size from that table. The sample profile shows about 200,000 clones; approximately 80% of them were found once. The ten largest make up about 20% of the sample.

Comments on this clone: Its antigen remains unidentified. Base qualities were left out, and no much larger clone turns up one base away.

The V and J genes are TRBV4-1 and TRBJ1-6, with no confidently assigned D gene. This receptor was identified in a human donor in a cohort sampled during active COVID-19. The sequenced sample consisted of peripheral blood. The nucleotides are TGCGCCAGCAGCCAAGATCCGGGATCAAGGAATTCACCCCTCCACTTT. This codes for CASSQDPGSRNSPLHF.